A single sample is the source of the 10 T cell receptor beta chains below, sequenced in a study of blood T cell repertoires in COVID-19. TCRdb keeps only in-frame clones here, not all; method: immunoSEQ multiplex PCR. The sample holds approximately 140,000 clones; under 85% are singletons and the top ten take around a tenth. Material: peripheral blood. These receptors were collected from a man in his forties or fifties with active or convalescent COVID-19.

This clone appeared a single time. V gene TRBV18 combines with J gene TRBJ1-6, with a tentative D call TRBD1 (5 bases). This CDR3 has 14 amino acids. The germline V and J ends were trimmed by 1 base and 7 bases, with 8 bases remaining between them. Germline CDR1 is KGHSH and CDR2 is LQKENI. The CDR3 sequence is CASSPQTENSPLHF. The CDR3 coding sequence is TGTGCCAGCTCACCACAGACAGAGAATTCACCCCTCCACTTT.

This clone was recorded only once. The J gene is TRBJ1-1, the V gene TRBV10-3, with 9 bases identical to TRBD1. Germline assignment: CDR1 ENHRY and CDR2 SYGVKD. The trim removed 8 bases at V and 5 bases at J, leaving 12 bases unmatched. The CDR3 runs 15 residues. In DNA form, the CDR3 reads TGTGCCATCGCTGCTGCCGGGACAGGGCGGACTGAAGCTTTCTTT. Translating it yields CAIAAAGTGRTEAFF.

This rearrangement joins TRBV11-2 to TRBJ1-1; D remains ambiguous. The CDR3 totals 12 residues. Deletions cut 2 bases from V and 8 bases from J, with 9 bases between. The germline gives CDR1 SGHAT, CDR2 FQNNGV. The CDR3 region is CASSLLGGEAFF. CDR3 DNA sequence: TGTGCCAGCAGCTTACTGGGAGGGGAAGCTTTCTTT.

J is TRBJ2-1 and V is TRBV5-1; D is undetermined. The CDR3 contains 16 residues. From germline, CDR1 is SGHRS and CDR2 YFSETQ. The germline V and J ends were trimmed by 1 base and 1 base, with 12 bases remaining between them. The CDR3 nucleotides are TGCGCCAGCAGCTTGCCAAGTGAGGCTTCCTACAATGAGCAGTTCTTC. Its protein is CASSLPSEASYNEQFF.

The chain recombines TRBV6-6 with TRBJ2-3; 7 nucleotides agree with TRBD1. Germline assignment: CDR1 MNHNY and CDR2 SVGAGI (reference sequence). The CDR3 contains 14 residues. Trimming cost V 6 bases and J 4 bases; bases outside gene matches: 7. The CDR3 DNA reads as TGTGCCAGCAGCAAGCAGGGGGTGGCAGATACGCAGTATTTT. This encodes CASSKQGVADTQYF.

The rearrangement joins TRBV3-1 (or the pseudogene TRBV3-2) to TRBJ1-3, with 8 bases matching TRBD1. The germline V gene has CDR1 LGHDT and CDR2 YNNKEL (reference sequence). J lost 3 bases, V lost 10 bases, and 8 bases had no gene match. The CDR3 has 14 residues. The CDR3 bases are TGTGCCACCTCCGACAGGGGCGGTGGAAACACCATATATTTT. It is translated as CATSDRGGGNTIYF.

The V call is TRBV27, the J call TRBJ2-3, with 11 bases matching TRBD2. Germline values: CDR1 MNHEY, CDR2 SMNVEV (reference sequence). V dropped 7 bases and J dropped 7; count of bases not matched to a gene: 7. The CDR3 has 14 residues. Written as DNA, the CDR3 is TGTGCCAGCAAGGGGACTAGCGGACTATATACGCAGTATTTT. This translates into CASKGTSGLYTQYF.

The chain is built from TRBV6-5 and TRBJ1-2, with 9 bases that match TRBD1. Losses at the gene ends were 2 bases for V and 4 bases for J; bases not matched to a gene: 8. The CDR3 is made up of 16 amino acids. The V gene's germline CDR1 is MNHEY and CDR2 SVGAGI. The CDR3: CASSYPPGQGGYGYTF. The CDR3 nucleotides read TGTGCCAGCAGTTACCCCCCGGGACAGGGAGGCTATGGCTACACCTTC.

Notes on this clone: This CDR3 is also generated by other DNA sequences in the sample. V usage is TRBV27 and J usage is TRBJ1-2; 9 nucleotides agree with TRBD1. Germline lookup yields CDR1 MNHEY and CDR2 SMNVEV (reference sequence). The CDR3 runs 14 residues. V was pared by 5 bases and J by 1 base, with 2 bases of the junction left unmatched. For the CDR3, the DNA is TGTGCCAGCAGTCCGGGACAGGGTAACTATGGCTACACCTTC. It is translated as CASSPGQGNYGYTF.

The chain recombines TRBV11-2 with TRBJ2-5; maybe TRBD2 (6 bases). V lost 6 bases and J lost 5, with 13 bases in between. This CDR3 is 13 amino acids long. Germline V lookup: CDR1 SGHAT, CDR2 FQNNGV. CDR3 in amino acids: CASSAGPQETQYF. CDR3 DNA: TGTGCCAGCAGTGCGGGGCCCCAGGAGACCCAGTACTTC.